This paragraph reports one T cell receptor (beta chain). The data belong to a study of patients and donors after allogeneic stem cell transplantation. TCRdb recomputed calls from the RT-PCR reads with MiXCR, one row per CDR3 protein. The repertoire holds 150,000 to 200,000 distinct CDR3 sequences, with approximately 30% as singletons. Trimming took 4 bases from V and 6 from J; bases not matched to a gene: 6. CDR1 SGHAT and CDR2 FQDESV come from the germline V gene (reference sequence). The CDR3 length is 15 residues. The sample comprised blood, either unsorted or a sorted T cell fraction (not recorded which). This TCR was sampled from a human donor who was either an allogeneic HSCT recipient or a stem cell or donor lymphocyte infusion donor (not recorded which). It is not recorded whose cells these are; they may come from a transplant donor. J is TRBJ2-1 and V is TRBV11-1; TRBD1 matches 10 bases. In nucleotides, the CDR3 is TGTGCCAGCAGCTCGCCGGGACAGGGGAGCAATGAGCAGTTCTTC. Translating gives CASSSPGQGSNEQFF. Full variable domain (outside the CDR3, taken from reference TRBV11-1 and TRBJ2-1): EAEVAQSPRYKITEKSQAVAFWCDPISGHATLYWYRQILGQGPELLVQFQDESVVDDSQLPKDRFSAERLKGVDSTLKIQPAELGDSAMYLCASSSPGQGSNEQFFGPGTRLTVL.